This T cell receptor (beta chain) emerged from a study of beta chain features in type 1 diabetes. Study information: Examination spanned around 110,000,000 sorted cells from all samples. General study findings and limits: Amplification by PCR could prefer shorter templates, with the same effect in patients and controls.

This clone was counted many times. Its antigen is undetermined. The study reverse transcribed the entire isolated RNA, so it sequenced expressed TCRB transcripts. Roughly 3.6 million reads, on average, came from each naive, central memory and regulatory T cell sample. Repertoires were generated with immunoSEQ multiplex PCR, while TCRdb's copy carries only in-frame clones and drops some. The sample holds a few hundred thousand clones, 25% to 35% seen once. Trimming took 1 base from V and 5 from J, leaving 18 bases between them. The CDR3 covers 17 residues. The V gene's germline CDR1 is SEHNR and CDR2 FQNEAQ (reference sequence).

The sequence was obtained from a man aged 30 to 45 in good health. The chain joins TRBV7-9 to TRBJ2-1; the D gene is possibly TRBD2 (5 bases). The sequencing sample was made of central memory CD4+ T cells from blood. The CDR3 region has the DNA TGTGCCAGCAGCTTAGGGGGAACTAGGACCTTTAACAATGAGCAGTTCTTC. This translates into CASSLGGTRTFNNEQFF. The full variable domain, with the rest looked up from reference TRBV7-9 and TRBJ2-1, is DTGVSQNPRHKITKRGQNVTFRCDPISEHNRLYWYRQTLGQGPEFLTYFQNEAQLEKSRLLSDRFSAERPKGSFSTLEIQRTEQGDSAMYLCASSLGGTRTFNNEQFFGPGTRLTVL.